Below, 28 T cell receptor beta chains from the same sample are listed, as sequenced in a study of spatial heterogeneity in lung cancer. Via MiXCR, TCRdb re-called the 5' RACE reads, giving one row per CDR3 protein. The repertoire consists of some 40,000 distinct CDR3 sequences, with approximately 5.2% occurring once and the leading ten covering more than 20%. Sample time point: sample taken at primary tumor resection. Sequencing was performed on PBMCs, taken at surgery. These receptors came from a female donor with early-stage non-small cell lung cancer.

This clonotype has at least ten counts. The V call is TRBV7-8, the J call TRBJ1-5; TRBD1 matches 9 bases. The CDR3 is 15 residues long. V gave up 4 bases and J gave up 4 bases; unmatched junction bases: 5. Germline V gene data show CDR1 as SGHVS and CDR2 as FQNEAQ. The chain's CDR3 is CASSSGTGRNQPQHF. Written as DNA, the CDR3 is TGTGCCAGCAGCTCAGGGACAGGGCGTAATCAGCCCCAGCATTTT.

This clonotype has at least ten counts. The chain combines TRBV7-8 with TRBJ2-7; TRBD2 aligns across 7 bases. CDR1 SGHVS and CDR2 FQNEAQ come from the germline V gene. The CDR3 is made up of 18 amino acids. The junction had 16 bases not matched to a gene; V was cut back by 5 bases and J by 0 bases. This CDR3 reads CASSTRGVARVASYEQYF. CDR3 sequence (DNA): TGTGCCAGCAGCACCCGGGGGGTAGCGCGGGTAGCCTCCTACGAGCAGTACTTC.

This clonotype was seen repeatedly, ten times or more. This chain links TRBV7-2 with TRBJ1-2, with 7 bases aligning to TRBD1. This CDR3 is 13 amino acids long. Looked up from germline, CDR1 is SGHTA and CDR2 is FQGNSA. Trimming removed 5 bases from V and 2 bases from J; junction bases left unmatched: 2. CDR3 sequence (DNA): TGTGCCAGCAGCCAGGGACAGAACTATGGCTACACCTTC. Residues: CASSQGQNYGYTF.

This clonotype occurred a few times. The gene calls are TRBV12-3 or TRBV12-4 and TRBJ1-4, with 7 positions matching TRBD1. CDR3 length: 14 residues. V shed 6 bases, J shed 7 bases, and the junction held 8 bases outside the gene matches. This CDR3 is CASRTTGRREKLFF. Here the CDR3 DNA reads TGTGCCAGCAGGACGACAGGGAGGCGTGAAAAACTGTTTTTT.

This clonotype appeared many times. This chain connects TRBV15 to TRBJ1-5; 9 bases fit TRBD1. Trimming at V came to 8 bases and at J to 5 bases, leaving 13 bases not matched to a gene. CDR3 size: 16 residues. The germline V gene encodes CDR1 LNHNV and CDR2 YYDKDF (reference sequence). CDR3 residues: CATPHNRDREDQPQHF. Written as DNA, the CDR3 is TGTGCCACCCCCCATAACCGGGACAGGGAAGATCAGCCCCAGCATTTT. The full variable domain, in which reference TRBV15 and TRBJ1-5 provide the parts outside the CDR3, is DAMVIQNPRYQVTQFGKPVTLSCSQTLNHNVMYWYQQKSSQAPKLLFHYYDKDFNNEADTPDNFQSRRPNTSFCFLDIRSPGLGDTAMYLCATPHNRDREDQPQHFGDGTRLSIL.

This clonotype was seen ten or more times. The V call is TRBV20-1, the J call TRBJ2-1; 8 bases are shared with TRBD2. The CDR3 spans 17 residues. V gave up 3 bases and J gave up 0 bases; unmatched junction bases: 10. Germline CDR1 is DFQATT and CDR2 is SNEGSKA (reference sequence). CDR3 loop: CSARVGSGTSSYNEQFF. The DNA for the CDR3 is TGCAGTGCTAGGGTGGGAAGCGGGACTAGCTCCTACAATGAGCAGTTCTTC.

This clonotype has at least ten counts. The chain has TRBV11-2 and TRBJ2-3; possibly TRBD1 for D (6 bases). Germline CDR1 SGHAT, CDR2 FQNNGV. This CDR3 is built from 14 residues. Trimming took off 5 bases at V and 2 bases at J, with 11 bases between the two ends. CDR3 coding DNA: TGTGCCAGCAGCCAGGACAGCCTCACAGATACGCAGTATTTT. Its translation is CASSQDSLTDTQYF.

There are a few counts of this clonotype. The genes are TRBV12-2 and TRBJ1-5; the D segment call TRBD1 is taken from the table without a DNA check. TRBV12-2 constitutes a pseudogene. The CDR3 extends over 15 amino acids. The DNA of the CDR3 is TGTGCAAGTCGCCCACAACCGGGACCCCCCCAGCCCCAGCATTTT. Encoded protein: CASRPQPGPPQPQHF.

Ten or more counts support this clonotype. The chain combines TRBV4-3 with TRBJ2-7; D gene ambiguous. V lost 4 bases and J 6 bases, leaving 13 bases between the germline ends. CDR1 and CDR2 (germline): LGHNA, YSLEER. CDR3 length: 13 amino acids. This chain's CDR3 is CASSLLARGEQYF. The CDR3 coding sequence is TGCGCCAGCAGCCTTTTAGCCCGCGGCGAGCAGTACTTC.

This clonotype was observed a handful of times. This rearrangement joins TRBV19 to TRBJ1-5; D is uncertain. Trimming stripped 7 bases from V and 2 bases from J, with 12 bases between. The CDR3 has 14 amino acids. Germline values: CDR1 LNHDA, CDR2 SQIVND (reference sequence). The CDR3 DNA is TGTGCCAGTACGAAGGGAGTTGGCAATCAGCCCCAGCATTTT. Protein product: CASTKGVGNQPQHF.

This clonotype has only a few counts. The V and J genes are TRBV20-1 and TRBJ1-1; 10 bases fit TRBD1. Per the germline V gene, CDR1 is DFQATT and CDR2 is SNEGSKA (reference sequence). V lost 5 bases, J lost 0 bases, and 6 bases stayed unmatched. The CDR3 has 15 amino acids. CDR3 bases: TGCAGTGCTCCTGGACAGGGGGAAGTGAACACTGAAGCTTTCTTT. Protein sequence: CSAPGQGEVNTEAFF.

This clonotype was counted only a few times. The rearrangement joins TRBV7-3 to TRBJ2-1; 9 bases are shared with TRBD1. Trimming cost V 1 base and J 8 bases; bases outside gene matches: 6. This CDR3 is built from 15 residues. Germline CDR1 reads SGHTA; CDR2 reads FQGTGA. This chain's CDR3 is CASSLSTGGWDEQFF. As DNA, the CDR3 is TGTGCCAGCAGCTTAAGTACAGGGGGCTGGGATGAGCAGTTCTTC.

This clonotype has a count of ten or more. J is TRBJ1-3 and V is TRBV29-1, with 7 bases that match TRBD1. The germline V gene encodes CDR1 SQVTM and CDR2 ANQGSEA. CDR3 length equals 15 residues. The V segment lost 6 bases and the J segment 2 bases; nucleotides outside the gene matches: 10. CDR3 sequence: CSVPLTGSTGNTIYF. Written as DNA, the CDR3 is TGCAGCGTGCCGTTGACAGGGAGTACTGGAAACACCATATATTTT.

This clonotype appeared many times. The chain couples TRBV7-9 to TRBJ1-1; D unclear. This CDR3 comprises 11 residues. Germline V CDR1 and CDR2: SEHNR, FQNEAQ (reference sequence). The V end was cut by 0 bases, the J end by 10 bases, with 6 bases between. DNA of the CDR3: TGTGCCAGCAGCTTAGCTGGGGTAGCTTTCTTT. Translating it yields CASSLAGVAFF. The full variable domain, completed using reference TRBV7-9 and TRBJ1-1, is DTGVSQNPRHKITKRGQNVTFRCDPISEHNRLYWYRQTLGQGPEFLTYFQNEAQLEKSRLLSDRFSAERPKGSFSTLEIQRTEQGDSAMYLCASSLAGVAFFGQGTRLTVV.

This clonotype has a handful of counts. The CDR3 region is CASSRAPWAPNTEAFF. As DNA, the CDR3 is TGTGCCAGCAGTCGGGCCCCGTGGGCCCCGAACACTGAAGCTTTCTTT. V and J are TRBV12-3 or TRBV12-4 and TRBJ1-1; unclear D gene. The CDR3 sequence is 16 residues long. The V gene lost 5 bases and the J gene lost 1 base, with 17 bases spanning the gap.

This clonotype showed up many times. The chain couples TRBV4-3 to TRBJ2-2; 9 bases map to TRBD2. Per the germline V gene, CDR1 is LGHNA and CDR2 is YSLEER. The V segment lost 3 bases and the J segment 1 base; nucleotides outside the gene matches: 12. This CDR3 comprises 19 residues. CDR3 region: CASSQVGVAGAQNTGELFF. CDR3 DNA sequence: TGCGCCAGCAGCCAGGTGGGGGTAGCGGGGGCCCAGAACACCGGGGAGCTGTTTTTT.

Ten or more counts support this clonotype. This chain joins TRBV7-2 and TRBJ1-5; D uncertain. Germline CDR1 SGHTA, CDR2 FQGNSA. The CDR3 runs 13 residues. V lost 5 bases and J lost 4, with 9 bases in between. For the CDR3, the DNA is TGTGCCAGCAGCCTCAGGCGAAATCAGCCCCAGCATTTT. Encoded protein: CASSLRRNQPQHF.

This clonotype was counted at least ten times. The CDR3 sequence is CASSLWGQGGTDTQYF. CDR3 DNA sequence: TGCGCCAGCAGCTTGTGGGGACAGGGCGGGACAGATACGCAGTATTTT. V and J are TRBV5-1 and TRBJ2-3; 9 nucleotides line up with TRBD1. The CDR3 consists of 16 residues. Germline V CDR1 and CDR2: SGHRS, YFSETQ. After removal of 1 base from V and 3 bases from J, the junction contained 6 bases not matched to a gene.

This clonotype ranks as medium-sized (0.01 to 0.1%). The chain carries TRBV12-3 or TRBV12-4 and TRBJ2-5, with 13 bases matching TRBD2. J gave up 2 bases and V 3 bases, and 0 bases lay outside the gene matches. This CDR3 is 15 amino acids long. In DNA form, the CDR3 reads TGTGCCAGCAGTTTGACTAGCGGGGGGCAAGAGACCCAGTACTTC. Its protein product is CASSLTSGGQETQYF.

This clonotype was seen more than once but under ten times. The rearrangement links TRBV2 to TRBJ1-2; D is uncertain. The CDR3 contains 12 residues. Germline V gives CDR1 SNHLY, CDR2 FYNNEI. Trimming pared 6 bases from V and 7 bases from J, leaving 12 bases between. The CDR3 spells CASSPEGFGYTF. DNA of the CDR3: TGTGCCAGCAGCCCTGAAGGGTTTGGCTACACCTTC.

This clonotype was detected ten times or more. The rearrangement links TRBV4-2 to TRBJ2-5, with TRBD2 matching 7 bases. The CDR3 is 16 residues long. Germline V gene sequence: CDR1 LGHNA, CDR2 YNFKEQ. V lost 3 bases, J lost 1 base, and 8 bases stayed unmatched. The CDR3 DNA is TGTGCCAGCAGCCACGGGGAGGGAGCGGCCCAAGAGACCCAGTACTTC. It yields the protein CASSHGEGAAQETQYF.

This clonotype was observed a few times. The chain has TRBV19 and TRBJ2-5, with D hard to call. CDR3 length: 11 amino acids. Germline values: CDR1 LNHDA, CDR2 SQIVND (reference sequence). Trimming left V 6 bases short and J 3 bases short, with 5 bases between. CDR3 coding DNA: TGTGCCAGTAGGCTAAAAGAGACCCAGTACTTC. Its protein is CASRLKETQYF.

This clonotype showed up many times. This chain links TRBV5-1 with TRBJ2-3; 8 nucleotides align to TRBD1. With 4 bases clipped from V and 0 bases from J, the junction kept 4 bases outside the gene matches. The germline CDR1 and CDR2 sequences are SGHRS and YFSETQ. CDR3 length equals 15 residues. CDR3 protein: CASSPDRASTDTQYF. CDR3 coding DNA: TGCGCCAGCAGCCCGGACAGGGCTAGCACAGATACGCAGTATTTT.

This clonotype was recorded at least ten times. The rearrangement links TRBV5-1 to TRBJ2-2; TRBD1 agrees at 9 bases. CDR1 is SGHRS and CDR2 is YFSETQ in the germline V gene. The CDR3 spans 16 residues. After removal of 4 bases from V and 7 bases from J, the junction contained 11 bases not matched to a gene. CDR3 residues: CASSPPGQGFIGELFF. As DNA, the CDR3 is TGCGCCAGCAGCCCCCCGGGACAGGGTTTTATCGGGGAGCTGTTTTTT.

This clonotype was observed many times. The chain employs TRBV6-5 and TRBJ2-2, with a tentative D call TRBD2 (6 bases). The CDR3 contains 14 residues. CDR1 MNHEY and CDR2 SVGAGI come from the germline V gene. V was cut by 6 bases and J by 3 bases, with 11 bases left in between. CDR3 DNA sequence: TGTGCCAGCAGACTAGCCTCGTACACCGGGGAGCTGTTTTTT. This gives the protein CASRLASYTGELFF.

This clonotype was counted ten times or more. The CDR3 DNA reads TGCAGCATGTTTCCCGAGACCCAGTACTTC. Its protein is CSMFPETQYF. The chain couples TRBV29-1 to TRBJ2-5; unclear D gene. From germline, CDR1 is SQVTM and CDR2 ANQGSEA. The CDR3 covers 10 residues. Between the trimmed V and J ends, which lost 8 bases and 5 bases, there was a span of 9 bases.

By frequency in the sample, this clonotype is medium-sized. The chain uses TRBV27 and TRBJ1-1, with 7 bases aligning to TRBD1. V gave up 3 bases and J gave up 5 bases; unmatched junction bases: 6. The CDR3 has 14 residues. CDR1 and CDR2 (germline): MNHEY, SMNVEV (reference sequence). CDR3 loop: CASSFIRGTTEAFF. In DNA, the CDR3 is TGTGCCAGCAGTTTCATCAGGGGGACGACTGAAGCTTTCTTT.

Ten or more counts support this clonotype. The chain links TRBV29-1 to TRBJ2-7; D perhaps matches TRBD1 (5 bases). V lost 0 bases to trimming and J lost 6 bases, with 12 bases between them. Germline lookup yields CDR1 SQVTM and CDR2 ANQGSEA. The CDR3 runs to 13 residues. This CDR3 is CSVEDPPGPEQYF. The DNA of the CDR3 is TGCAGCGTTGAAGATCCCCCAGGGCCCGAGCAGTACTTC.